This T cell receptor beta chain was observed in a study of T-cell memory formation after mild COVID-19. Notes on this clonotype: No antigen is known for it.

General study findings and limits: Researchers found some responding clones in pre-infection memory, a sign that cross-reactive memory joined. The SARS-CoV-2 specificity of second-wave clones reaching peak at day 37 remained unverified. Of the contracting clones, CD4+ ones lay mainly in CM and EM, and CD8+ ones in EMRA.

In germline, CDR1 is SNHLY, CDR2 FYNNEI. This CDR3 has 12 amino acids. Trimming left V 7 bases short and J 4 bases short, with 11 bases between. TCR alpha and TCR beta cDNA libraries with sample barcodes and UMIs came from 5'RACE using constant-segment primers. Each CDR3 protein is one row after TCRdb ran MiXCR on the 5' RACE reads. This sample has fewer than 140,000 distinct CDR3 sequences, with 9.5% to 15% found just once. The receptor was isolated from an adult woman who had mild COVID-19 (a few samples of this study predate the infection). Cell type and time point are not known. This rearrangement joins TRBV2 to TRBJ2-7; possibly TRBD2 for D (5 bases). Sequencing used PBMCs or a T cell subset sorted from them (not recorded which). The DNA for the CDR3 is TGTGCCAGCATGGGAGTTAAGTACGAGCAGTACTTC. Encoded protein: CASMGVKYEQYF.